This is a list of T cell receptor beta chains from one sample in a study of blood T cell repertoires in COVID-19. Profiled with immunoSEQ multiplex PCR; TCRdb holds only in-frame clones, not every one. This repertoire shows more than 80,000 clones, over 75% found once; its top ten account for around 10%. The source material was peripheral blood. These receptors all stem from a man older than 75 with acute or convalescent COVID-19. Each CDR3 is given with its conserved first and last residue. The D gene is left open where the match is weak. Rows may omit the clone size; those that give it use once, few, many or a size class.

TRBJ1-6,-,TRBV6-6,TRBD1,TGTGCCAGCAACAGACAGGGGGACATTGGTAATTCACCCCTCCACTTT,CASNRQGDIGNSPLHF
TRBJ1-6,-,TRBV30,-,TGTGCCTGGAGCGTGGACAGCCTGAAGGATTCACCCCTCCACTTT,CAWSVDSLKDSPLHF
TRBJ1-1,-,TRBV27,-,TGTGCCAGCAGTTTATTTAGACATAAGAACACTGAAGCTTTCTTT,CASSLFRHKNTEAFF
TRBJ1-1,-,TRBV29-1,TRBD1,TGCAGCGCTCGGGACAGAGCGAACACTGAAGCTTTCTTT,CSARDRANTEAFF
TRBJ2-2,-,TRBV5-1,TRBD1,TGCGCCAGCAGCCGACAGGGTACGGGCGGGGAGCTGTTTTTT,CASSRQGTGGELFF
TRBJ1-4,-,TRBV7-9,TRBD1,TGTGCCAGCAGCTTAATGGGGACAGGTGCTAATGAAAAACTGTTTTTT,CASSLMGTGANEKLFF
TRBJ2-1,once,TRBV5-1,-,TGCGCCAGCACCGAGGAGGCGCAGGCTCAAGATGAGCAGTTCTTC,CASTEEAQAQDEQFF
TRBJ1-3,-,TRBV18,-,TGTGCCAGCTCACCACCCCCAGGGGTAGGCTCCATATATTTT,CASSPPPGVGSIYF
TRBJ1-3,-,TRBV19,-,TGTGCCAGTAGTATCGGGGGGACTGGAAACACCATATATTTT,CASSIGGTGNTIYF
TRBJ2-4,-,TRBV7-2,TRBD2,TGTGCCAGCAGCTTAGAGGGACTAGCTCCGTCCAGGGACTTC,CASSLEGLAPSRDF
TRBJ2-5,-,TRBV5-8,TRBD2,TGTGCCAGCAGCTCCTGGACTAGCGGGGGAAACTTACAAGAGACCCAGTACTTC,CASSSWTSGGNLQETQYF
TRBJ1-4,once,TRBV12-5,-,TGTGCTAGTGCCCTTACAGCCTCTTCCGAAAAACTGTTTTTT,CASALTASSEKLFF
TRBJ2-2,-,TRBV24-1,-,TGTGCCACCAGTGATATGGGGCACACCGGGGAGCTGTTTTTT,CATSDMGHTGELFF
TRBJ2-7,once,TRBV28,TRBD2,TGTGCCAGCAGGACTAGCGGGAGGTCCTACGAGCAGTACTTC,CASRTSGRSYEQYF
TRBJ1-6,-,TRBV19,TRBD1,TGTGCCAGTAGTATAGCACTGACAGGGGTAAATTCACCCCTCCACTTT,CASSIALTGVNSPLHF
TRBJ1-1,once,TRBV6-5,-,TGTGCCAGCAGTTTGCATAACTGGAACACTGAAGCTTTCTTT,CASSLHNWNTEAFF
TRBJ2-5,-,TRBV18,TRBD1,TGTGCCAGCTCACCGTATGGGACAGGCCAAGAGACCCAGTACTTC,CASSPYGTGQETQYF
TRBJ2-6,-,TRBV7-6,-,TGTGCCAGCAGCCCTCAGGGGTCTGGGGCCAACGTCCTGACTTTC,CASSPQGSGANVLTF
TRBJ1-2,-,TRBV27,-,TGTGCCAGCAGGACCACGAGGCCAGTCTTTAACTATGGCTACACCTTC,CASRTTRPVFNYGYTF
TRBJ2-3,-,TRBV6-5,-,TGTGCCAGCAGTTACTCAGGGGCGGGATTCACAGATACGCAGTATTTT,CASSYSGAGFTDTQYF
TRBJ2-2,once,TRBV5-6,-,TGTGCCAGCAGCTTTCGACAGATGAACACCGGGGAGCTGTTTTTT,CASSFRQMNTGELFF
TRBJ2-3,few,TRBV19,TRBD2,TGTGCCAGTAGTATCCTCAGCGGGAGCGTGAGTGATACGCAGTATTTT,CASSILSGSVSDTQYF
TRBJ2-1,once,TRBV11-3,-,TGTGCCAGCAGCCGAGGCCCCTACAATGAGCAGTTCTTC,CASSRGPYNEQFF
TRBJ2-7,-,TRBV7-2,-,TGTGCCAGCAGCTTCACAGAACGGGGTTTGAACGAGCAGTACTTC,CASSFTERGLNEQYF
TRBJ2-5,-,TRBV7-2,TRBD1,TGTGCCAGCGAGGACAGGGTTGAAGAGACCCAGTACTTC,CASEDRVEETQYF
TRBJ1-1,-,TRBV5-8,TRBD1,TGTGCCAGCAGCTTACAGGGGCCACTCACTGAAGCTTTCTTT,CASSLQGPLTEAFF
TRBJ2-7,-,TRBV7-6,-,TGTGCCAGCAGCTTAGGACTCTTCTCCTACGAGCAGTACTTC,CASSLGLFSYEQYF
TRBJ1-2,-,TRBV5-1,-,TGCGCCAGCAGCTTGAGGGGCGACAACTATGGCTTCACCTTC,CASSLRGDNYGFTF
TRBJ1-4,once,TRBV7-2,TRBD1,TGTGCCAGCAGCTCAACGGGACAGGTTTCGGGAAAACTGTTTTTT,CASSSTGQVSGKLFF
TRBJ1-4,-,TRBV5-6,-,TGTGCCAGCAGCTTGGAACAGTGGGCCGATAATGAAAAACTGTTTTTT,CASSLEQWADNEKLFF
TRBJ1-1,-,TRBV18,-,TGTGCCAGCTCACCGGGACAGAACACTGAAGCTTTCTTT,CASSPGQNTEAFF
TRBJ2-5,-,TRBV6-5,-,TGTGCCAGCAGTTATCAGGCGGGGTTCCAAGAGACCCAGTACTTC,CASSYQAGFQETQYF